Shown below are 23 T cell receptor beta chains from a single sample sequenced in a study of blood T cell repertoires in COVID-19. Some clones are missing from TCRdb's copy, which holds only in-frame ones; the method was immunoSEQ multiplex PCR. Counted here are approximately 390,000 clones, more than 75% occurring once; the ten biggest clones make up 2.3%. The sequenced material came from peripheral blood. Every receptor here comes from a woman aged 60-75 years with COVID-19, enrolled during active disease.

This sequence joins TRBV19 and TRBJ2-2; a weak D match, TRBD1 (5 bases). CDR3 length: 15 amino acids. CDR1 and CDR2 (germline): LNHDA, SQIVND (reference sequence). V lost 3 bases and J 0 bases, leaving 8 bases between the germline ends. The CDR3 spells CASSIRAANTGELFF. In DNA, the CDR3 is TGTGCCAGTAGTATCAGGGCGGCGAACACCGGGGAGCTGTTTTTT.

This clone appeared a single time. The chain has TRBV19 and TRBJ1-2; TRBD1 matches 7 bases. CDR1 and CDR2 from the germline V gene are LNHDA and SQIVND (reference sequence). The V segment lost 7 bases and the J segment 3 bases; nucleotides outside the gene matches: 8. This CDR3 spans 14 amino acids. CDR3 bases: TGTGCCAGTAAAACAGGGGCACAGGACTATGGCTACACCTTC. Its protein product is CASKTGAQDYGYTF.

The V gene is TRBV21-1, the J gene TRBJ1-1. TRBV21-1 is described as a pseudogene. The CDR3 has 15 amino acids. The CDR3 bases are TGTGCCAGCAGCAAAAGGAGAGATTTGAACACTGAAGCTTTCTTT. Its protein product is CASSKRRDLNTEAFF.

This clone was seen once. The gene calls are TRBV6-1 and TRBJ1-5; D is perhaps TRBD1 (6 bases). The V gene lost 4 bases and the J gene lost 4 bases, with 17 bases spanning the gap. The CDR3 is 16 amino acids. Germline V gene sequence: CDR1 MNHNS, CDR2 SASEGT. Here the CDR3 reads CASSVGTGTLNQPQHF. CDR3 bases: TGTGCCAGCAGTGTGGGCACCGGGACACTAAATCAGCCCCAGCATTTT.

This clone was seen just once. The rearrangement uses TRBV6-2 or TRBV6-3 and TRBJ2-1, with TRBD1 matching 12 bases. Germline CDR1 is MNHEY and CDR2 is SVGEGT. Trimming took 6 bases from V and 0 from J; bases not matched to a gene: 12. CDR3 length equals 19 residues. In DNA, the CDR3 is TGTGCCAGCAGCCCACCCTGGGACAGGGGGCGGTTCTCCTACAATGAGCAGTTCTTC. Its translation is CASSPPWDRGRFSYNEQFF.

This chain connects TRBV27 to TRBJ1-2, with D unresolved. V was shortened by 6 bases and J by 8 bases, with 19 bases between the two germline ends. Germline V gene lookup returns CDR1 MNHEY and CDR2 SMNVEV (reference sequence). This CDR3 has 14 residues. Here the CDR3 DNA reads TGTGCCAGCAGCTACGGGGTGGGCTCTATAGGCTACACCTTC. Amino acid sequence: CASSYGVGSIGYTF.

Here the CDR3 reads CASRTGQGAYEQYF. As DNA, the CDR3 is TGTGCCAGCAGAACCGGACAGGGGGCTTACGAGCAGTACTTC. The chain couples TRBV6-6 to TRBJ2-7; 11 bases agree with TRBD1. The germline CDR1 and CDR2 sequences are MNHNY and SVGAGI (reference sequence). The V and J ends lost 6 bases and 4 bases, in that order; junction bases with no gene match: 5. The CDR3 totals 14 residues.

This rearrangement joins TRBV3-1 (or the pseudogene TRBV3-2) to TRBJ2-7; possibly TRBD1 for D (6 bases). The V end lost 2 bases, the J end lost 2 bases, and 10 bases lay between the germline ends. CDR1 is LGHDT, CDR2 YNNKEL, per germline (reference sequence). The CDR3 is made up of 14 amino acids. This CDR3 reads CASSQRDIAYEQYF. The CDR3 nucleotides are TGTGCCAGCAGCCAACGGGACATCGCCTACGAGCAGTACTTC.

The CDR3 DNA sequence: TGCGCCAGCAGCCCTATCCCCGGGACAACAGATACGCAGTATTTT. Translating gives CASSPIPGTTDTQYF. The V call is TRBV5-1, the J call TRBJ2-3; D is perhaps TRBD1 (6 bases). The CDR3 spans 15 residues. In germline, CDR1 is SGHRS, CDR2 YFSETQ. Trimming stripped 4 bases from V and 3 bases from J, with 15 bases between.

The V call is TRBV19, the J call TRBJ2-5; 7 bases are shared with TRBD1. The CDR3 has 17 residues. Looked up from germline, CDR1 is LNHDA and CDR2 is SQIVND (reference sequence). V was pared by 9 bases and J by 5 bases, with 21 bases of the junction left unmatched. CDR3 residues: CARKMPTGQIRSETQYF. CDR3 nucleotide sequence: TGTGCCAGAAAGATGCCGACAGGGCAGATACGGTCGGAGACCCAGTACTTC.

The chain joins TRBV2 to TRBJ1-1; D remains ambiguous. Germline loops: CDR1 SNHLY, CDR2 FYNNEI. The CDR3 consists of 12 residues. V lost 5 bases and J lost 6, with 10 bases in between. The CDR3 is CASSTTGAEAFF. In DNA form, the CDR3 reads TGTGCCAGCAGTACCACGGGAGCTGAAGCTTTCTTT.

This chain connects TRBV3-1 (or the pseudogene TRBV3-2) to TRBJ1-1, with 9 bases aligning to TRBD1. CDR1 and CDR2 from the germline V gene are LGHDT and YNNKEL (reference sequence). The V segment lost 1 base and the J segment 5 bases; nucleotides outside the gene matches: 5. The CDR3 sequence is 15 residues long. The CDR3 here is CASSQGGTGLTEAFF. CDR3 DNA: TGTGCCAGCAGCCAAGGAGGGACAGGGCTGACTGAAGCTTTCTTT.

The gene calls are TRBV5-1 and TRBJ2-3; D is perhaps TRBD2 (6 bases). Trimming took off 0 bases at V and 3 bases at J, with 14 bases between the two ends. The germline gives CDR1 SGHRS, CDR2 YFSETQ. The CDR3 covers 16 residues. The DNA of the CDR3 is TGCGCCAGCAGCTTGGTTGCGAAGCGGGTGACAGATACGCAGTATTTT. Amino acid sequence: CASSLVAKRVTDTQYF.

The rearrangement joins TRBV19 to TRBJ2-5; D may be TRBD2 (5 bases). Germline CDR1 LNHDA, CDR2 SQIVND (reference sequence). V lost 5 bases, J lost 4 bases, and 11 bases lay in between. CDR3 length: 13 amino acids. This chain's CDR3 is CASSRRYGETQYF. In DNA, the CDR3 is TGTGCCAGTAGTCGGAGGTACGGAGAGACCCAGTACTTC.

This chain uses TRBV5-6 with TRBJ2-1; possibly TRBD2 for D (5 bases). In germline, CDR1 is SGHDT, CDR2 YYEEEE. The CDR3 loop spans 19 amino acids. V was pared by 0 bases and J by 0 bases, with 19 bases between. The DNA for the CDR3 is TGTGCCAGCAGCTTGGATGTGGGAGCTAGAGGAGGCTCCTACAATGAGCAGTTCTTC. The encoded protein is CASSLDVGARGGSYNEQFF.

This chain uses TRBV18 with TRBJ2-4; 9 nucleotides match TRBD2. The CDR3 consists of 19 residues. Germline CDR1 and CDR2: KGHSH and LQKENI. With V trimmed by 6 bases and J by 7 bases, 22 bases remained unmatched. DNA of the CDR3: TGTGCCAGCTCTCGAAACACCGATCCGGGGCGGGGGGGCCCGAACATTCAGTACTTC. It translates to CASSRNTDPGRGGPNIQYF.

The sample holds one count of this clone. The conserved closing phenylalanine or tryptophan is absent in this CDR3, likely reflecting a read error. The chain is built from TRBV7-9 and TRBJ1-2; D gene ambiguous. CDR3 length: 14 amino acids. With 4 bases removed from V and 4 bases from J, the gap between germline ends came to 13 bases. The germline V gene has CDR1 SEHNR and CDR2 FQNEAQ (reference sequence). In nucleotides, the CDR3 is TGTGCCAGCAGCTCTGAGGCTATCTCCTATGGCTACACCCTC. Translated: CASSSEAISYGYTL.

The chain couples TRBV10-3 to TRBJ2-5, with D tentatively TRBD2 (6 bases). Germline CDR1 reads ENHRY; CDR2 reads SYGVKD. Between the trimmed V and J ends, which lost 7 bases and 4 bases, there was a span of 13 bases. The CDR3 extends over 13 amino acids. Written as DNA, the CDR3 is TGTGCCATCACGGGACTCCCGGGAGAGACCCAGTACTTC. Encoded protein: CAITGLPGETQYF.

The sample holds a few counts of this clone. The chain has TRBV4-1 and TRBJ2-3, with TRBD2 matching 8 bases. Per germline, CDR1 MGHRA and CDR2 YSYEKL. This CDR3 is 16 amino acids long. V lost 1 base to trimming and J lost 6 bases; unmatched junction nucleotides: 9. The CDR3 sequence is CASSQGEGLAGDTQYF. The CDR3 DNA follows: TGCGCCAGCAGCCAAGGGGAAGGACTAGCAGGGGATACGCAGTATTTT.

This chain links TRBV7-3 with TRBJ2-3; 8 bases fit TRBD1. The CDR3 runs to 13 residues. Germline loops: CDR1 SGHTA, CDR2 FQGTGA. The trim removed 8 bases at V and 1 base at J, leaving 2 bases unmatched. For the CDR3, the DNA is TGTGCCAGCCGACAGGGGCGCACAGATACGCAGTATTTT. This gives the protein CASRQGRTDTQYF.

The rearrangement joins TRBV15 to TRBJ2-5; TRBD2 agrees at 8 bases. J was trimmed by 6 bases and V by 3 bases; bases with no gene match: 18. Germline-derived CDR1 and CDR2 are LNHNV and YYDKDF (reference sequence). This CDR3 spans 18 amino acids. CDR3 sequence (DNA): TGTGCCACCAGCAGGGAGCTAGGTGGCGGGGGGCCCCTGAAGACCCAGTACTTC. Translation: CATSRELGGGGPLKTQYF.

This clone was seen only a few times. V is TRBV4-1 and J is TRBJ1-2, with D perhaps matching TRBD1 (5 bases). The CDR3 runs 17 residues. Germline lookup yields CDR1 MGHRA and CDR2 YSYEKL. Between the trimmed V and J ends, which lost 3 bases and 0 bases, there was a span of 17 bases. CDR3 coding DNA: TGCGCCAGCAGCCACGATTTCGCCTGGGGCTCTAACTATGGCTACACCTTC. Protein: CASSHDFAWGSNYGYTF.

The chain recombines TRBV9 with TRBJ1-1; D not certain. This CDR3 is built from 13 residues. V dropped 2 bases and J dropped 0 bases, with 5 bases sitting between them. Germline V CDR1 and CDR2: SGDLS, YYNGEE. CDR3 sequence reads: CASSVSVNTEAFF. The DNA for the CDR3 is TGTGCCAGCAGCGTTTCGGTGAACACTGAAGCTTTCTTT.